These 13 T cell receptor beta chains share one sample of origin, sequenced in a study of cytomegalovirus exposure and HLA in healthy donors. The PCR employed 60 Vbeta primers together with 13 Jbeta primers. Clones were read by immunoSEQ multiplex PCR, and TCRdb kept only the in-frame ones, dropping some. The sample lists around 160,000 clones; about 74% were seen once. The material sequenced was PBMCs. The receptor set was obtained from a man aged 40-50 years in good health and CMV-seropositive.

This chain connects TRBV19 to TRBJ2-5, with 9 bases matching TRBD2. This CDR3 has 16 amino acids. CDR1 and CDR2 from the germline V gene are LNHDA and SQIVND (reference sequence). V shed 4 bases and J 1 base; nucleotides not matched to a gene: 7. CDR3 DNA sequence: TGTGCCAGTAGTACCCCCGGGACTAGCACCCAAGAGACCCAGTACTTC. It yields the protein CASSTPGTSTQETQYF.

The chain carries TRBV29-1 and TRBJ1-4; D gene ambiguous. V lost 2 bases to trimming and J lost 7 bases, with 14 bases between them. The CDR3 contains 14 residues. Germline CDR1 and CDR2: SQVTM and ANQGSEA. This chain's CDR3 is CSVEFPVEGEKLFF. In DNA form, the CDR3 reads TGCAGCGTTGAATTCCCAGTAGAGGGTGAAAAACTGTTTTTT.

V is TRBV7-9 and J is TRBJ2-5; 7 bases are a match to TRBD2. CDR1 and CDR2 from the germline V gene are SEHNR and FQNEAQ (reference sequence). V was clipped by 5 bases and J by 5 bases; unmatched bases: 8. CDR3 size: 14 residues. The CDR3 DNA is TGTGCCAGCAGCGCGAGCGGGGCTGGGGAGACCCAGTACTTC. Encoded protein: CASSASGAGETQYF.

With respect to this clone: Relative to the germline gene, one junction end is altered; a read error may explain this. This CDR3 is also generated by other DNA sequences in the sample. The V gene is TRBV19, the J gene TRBJ2-6; D unresolved. Germline-derived CDR1 and CDR2 are LNHDA and SQIVND (reference sequence). This CDR3 has 19 amino acids. CDR3: CASSPTGRPRWSGANVLTF. For the CDR3, the DNA is TGCGCCAGTAGTCCCACCGGCAGGCCAAGGTGGTCTGGGGCCAACGTCCTGACTTTC. The full variable domain, its missing parts supplied by reference TRBV19 and TRBJ2-6, is DGGITQSPKYLFRKEGQNVTLSCEQNLNHDAMYWYRQDPGQGLRLIYYSQIVNDFQKGDIAEGYSVSREKKESFPLTVTSAQKNPTAFYLCASSPTGRPRWSGANVLTFGAGSRLTVL.

The J gene is TRBJ2-1, the V gene TRBV5-1, with a possible D match to TRBD2 (6 bases). The CDR3 totals 14 residues. The V gene's germline CDR1 is SGHRS and CDR2 YFSETQ. The V end was cut by 4 bases, the J end by 8 bases, with 16 bases between. The DNA of the CDR3 is TGCGCCAGCAGCCCCGAGGGCGGGATCGATGAGCAGTTCTTC. Residues: CASSPEGGIDEQFF.

This clone turned up a few times. The chain joins TRBV12-5 to TRBJ1-5; 9 nucleotides match TRBD1. V was pared by 4 bases and J by 7 bases, with 5 bases of the junction left unmatched. The CDR3 spans 14 residues. The germline V gene has CDR1 LGHNT and CDR2 FRNRAP. The CDR3, as DNA: TGTGCTAGTGGTTCGGGACAGGGATGGCAGCCCCAGCATTTT. It encodes CASGSGQGWQPQHF. Using reference TRBV12-5 and TRBJ1-5 for the parts outside the CDR3, the full variable domain is DARVTQTPRHKVTEMGQEVTMRCQPILGHNTVFWYRQTMMQGLELLAYFRNRAPLDDSGMPKDRFSAEMPDATLATLKIQPSEPRDSAVYFCASGSGQGWQPQHFGDGTRLSIL.

This sequence joins TRBV12-5 and TRBJ1-3; D is unclear. This CDR3 has 14 residues. Germline-derived CDR1 and CDR2 are LGHNT and FRNRAP. V gave up 4 bases and J gave up 0 bases, with 7 bases separating them. CDR3 DNA sequence: TGTGCTAGTGGTTCTAGAGCCTCTGGAAACACCATATATTTT. This encodes CASGSRASGNTIYF.

The chain recombines TRBV4-3 with TRBJ2-1, with a weak D call TRBD2 (6 bases). V was pared by 5 bases and J by 5 bases, with 13 bases between. This CDR3 is 14 amino acids long. Per the germline V gene, CDR1 is LGHNA and CDR2 is YSLEER. Here the CDR3 DNA reads TGCGCCAGCAGCACTACGACTAGAAACAATGAGCAGTTCTTC. Protein product: CASSTTTRNNEQFF.

V is TRBV5-6 and J is TRBJ1-2; 9 bases map to TRBD1. The CDR3 length is 14 residues. Germline trimming cut 4 bases from V and 7 bases from J; bases unmatched to any gene: 8. CDR1 is SGHDT, CDR2 YYEEEE, per germline. CDR3 loop: CASSLRTGVSGYTF. The CDR3 bases are TGTGCCAGCAGCCTTCGGACAGGGGTATCTGGCTACACCTTC.

The chain couples TRBV30 to TRBJ2-7; D is uncertain. Germline-derived CDR1 and CDR2 are GTSNPN and SVGIG (reference sequence). Trimming took off 7 bases at V and 5 bases at J, with 18 bases between the two ends. This CDR3 is 13 amino acids long. In DNA form, the CDR3 reads TGTGCCTCGCTCCAGGTTGGGTTGAACGAGCAGTACTTC. Translating gives CASLQVGLNEQYF.

The chain recombines TRBV7-3 with TRBJ2-2, with D perhaps matching TRBD2 (5 bases). The CDR3 covers 14 residues. Germline V gene data show CDR1 as SGHTA and CDR2 as FQGTGA. V gave up 4 bases and J gave up 0 bases, with 6 bases separating them. This chain's CDR3 is CASSWTPNTGELFF. The DNA of the CDR3 is TGTGCCAGCAGCTGGACTCCGAACACCGGGGAGCTGTTTTTT.

The chain couples TRBV7-9 to TRBJ1-4, with D maybe TRBD1 (5 bases). Trimming took 5 bases from V and 1 from J, leaving 11 bases between them. CDR3 size: 15 residues. Germline CDR1 is SEHNR and CDR2 is FQNEAQ (reference sequence). The CDR3 reads CASSGMGGTNEKLFF. The CDR3 DNA reads TGTGCCAGCAGCGGTATGGGGGGAACTAATGAAAAACTGTTTTTT.

V is TRBV10-2 and J is TRBJ1-1, with D possibly being TRBD1 (5 bases). The germline gives CDR1 WSHSY, CDR2 SAAADI. This CDR3 contains 14 residues. The V gene lost 6 bases and the J gene lost 8 bases, with 19 bases spanning the gap. The CDR3 nucleotides are TGCGCCAGCAGATCTGGGGCTTTTTCAGGAGAAGCTTTCTTT. Protein: CASRSGAFSGEAFF.